The rows below give T cell receptor beta chains drawn from one sample of a study of shared clonotypes between healthy human individuals. Some clones are missing from TCRdb's copy, which holds only in-frame ones; the method was immunoSEQ multiplex PCR. The sample yields about 2 million clones, roughly 94% seen once. The sample was naive CD8+ T cells sorted from blood. The receptors originated from a man aged 18 to 29 in good health. The CDR3 runs from the conserved cysteine through the conserved F or W. D genes are given only for firm matches. A clone size is listed for some rows: how often the clone was seen (once, few, many), or a class if it is expanded.

J	V	size	D	DNA	CDR3
TRBJ1-4	TRBV5-6	-	-	TGTGCCAGCAGCCTCAGGAGCCCGAATGAAAAACTGTTTTTT	CASSLRSPNEKLFF
TRBJ2-1	TRBV25-1	-	-	TGTGCCAGCAGTACACGAACCTCCTACAATGAGCAGTTCTTC	CASSTRTSYNEQFF
TRBJ1-5	TRBV30	-	-	TGTGCCTGGAGTGGTCAGGCCCATTCCAATCAGCCCCAGCATTTT	CAWSGQAHSNQPQHF
TRBJ1-6	TRBV6-5	-	-	TGTGCCAGCAGACCTGAAGGGGGATATAATTCACCCCTCCACTTT	CASRPEGGYNSPLHF
TRBJ2-2	TRBV29-1	once	TRBD1	TGCAGCGTAGCCGACAGGGAGAACACCGGGGAGCTGTTTTTT	CSVADRENTGELFF
TRBJ2-5	TRBV5-4	-	TRBD2	TGTGCCAGCAGCTGGGGGGGACTAGCGGGAAACCAAGAGACCCAGTACTTC	CASSWGGLAGNQETQYF
TRBJ2-1	TRBV28	-	TRBD2	TGTGCCAGCAGCCTCCAGACTAGCGGGTGGTCCTACAATGAGCAGTTCTTC	CASSLQTSGWSYNEQFF
TRBJ1-1	TRBV4-1	-	TRBD1	TGCGCCAGCAGCCAAGATCTTGTACAGGGGTTCGTGGCTGAAGCTTTCTTT	CASSQDLVQGFVAEAFF
TRBJ2-1	TRBV7-2	-	TRBD2	TGTGCCAGCAGCTTCCTAGCGGGAGCTTACAATGAGCAGTTCTTC	CASSFLAGAYNEQFF
TRBJ2-6	TRBV4-3	-	TRBD1	TGCGCCAGCAGCCGCATACAGGGGGCCCCCAGCTCTGGGGCCAACGTCCTGACTTTC	CASSRIQGAPSSGANVLTF
TRBJ2-1	TRBV5-1	-	TRBD1	TGCGCCAGCAGCTTGGGACAGAGGGGGCCCCACTCCCTGGACAATGAGCAGTTCTTC	CASSLGQRGPHSLDNEQFF
TRBJ1-1	TRBV6-5	-	-	TGTGCCAGCAGACGGACAGAGATGATGAACACTGAAGCTTTCTTT	CASRRTEMMNTEAFF
TRBJ1-5	TRBV9	-	-	TGTGCCAGCAGCGTCGGGGGGGGCAGTCAGCCCCAGCATTTT	CASSVGGGSQPQHF
TRBJ2-1	TRBV4-2	once	TRBD2	TGTGCCAGCACCTCCTCGGCTAGCGGCATCTACAATGAGCAGTTCTTC	CASTSSASGIYNEQFF
TRBJ1-1	TRBV7-8	-	-	TGTGCCAGCAGCTCCCCCCCGGCTGAAGCTTTCTTT	CASSSPPAEAFF
TRBJ2-7	TRBV28	-	-	TGTGCCAGCAGTTCAGGGGCCCCCTACGAGCAGTACTTC	CASSSGAPYEQYF
TRBJ1-4	TRBV7-9	-	TRBD1	TGTGCCAGCAGCGCTAACGACAGGGGGCATGAAAAACTGTTTTTT	CASSANDRGHEKLFF
TRBJ2-7	TRBV28	-	-	TGTGGCACACGGGTTTCCCCGACCTACGAGCAGTACTTC	CGTRVSPTYEQYF
TRBJ1-5	TRBV7-3	once	-	TGTGCCAGCAGCTTCGGGGAGAGGGGCAATCAGCCCCAGCATTTT	CASSFGERGNQPQHF
TRBJ2-7	TRBV7-6	-	-	TGTGCCAGCAGCCCCGGCCCGGCGTCCTACGAGCAGTACTTC	CASSPGPASYEQYF
TRBJ2-1	TRBV7-2	once	TRBD2	TGTGCCAGCAGCTCGACTAGCGGGAAATACAATGAGCAGTTCTTC	CASSSTSGKYNEQFF
TRBJ2-7	TRBV27	-	TRBD2	TGTGCCAGCAGTTTAGGGCGGGAGTGGTACGAGCAGTACTTC	CASSLGREWYEQYF
TRBJ2-1	TRBV4-3	-	TRBD2	TGCGCCAGCAGCGAAGGACTAGTGAGTCCCAATGAGCAGTTCTTC	CASSEGLVSPNEQFF
TRBJ2-7	TRBV7-8	-	TRBD2	TGTGCCAGCAGCACAGGATTTAGCGGGAGCTACGAGCAGTACTTC	CASSTGFSGSYEQYF
TRBJ1-1	TRBV7-9	-	TRBD1	TGTGCCAGCAGGTCGTCTACAGGGGCTAGTTCTGCTGAAGCTTTCTTT	CASRSSTGASSAEAFF
TRBJ2-1	TRBV7-9	-	-	TGTGCCAGCAGGGCATCAGGTGTTAATGAGCAGTTCTTC	CASRASGVNEQFF
TRBJ2-7	TRBV27	-	-	TGTGCCAGCAGTTTATCTGTGGCTAGTGAGAGCTACGAGCAGTACTTC	CASSLSVASESYEQYF
TRBJ2-7	TRBV28	-	TRBD1	TGTGCCAGCAGTTCGGGACAGGGCTACGAGCAGTACTTC	CASSSGQGYEQYF
TRBJ2-7	TRBV4-3	-	-	TGCGCCAGCAGCCAAGATAGGGCGCGGGCCGACCTAGTATACGAGCAGTACTTC	CASSQDRARADLVYEQYF
TRBJ2-5	TRBV7-9	-	-	TGTGCCAGCAGCCAGTCTGGGAACCAAGAGACCCAGTACTTC	CASSQSGNQETQYF
TRBJ2-1	TRBV7-2	-	TRBD2	TGTGCCAGCAGCTTAGAGGAGGGACTAGCGGGAGGTCTTGAGCAGTTCTTC	CASSLEEGLAGGLEQFF
TRBJ1-4	TRBV12-5	-	-	TGTGCTAGTGCCCTTACGGTAGCAACTAATGAAAAACTGTTTTTT	CASALTVATNEKLFF
TRBJ2-7	TRBV19	-	-	TGTGCCAGTAGTATACGGGGACTTTCCTACGAGCAGTACTTC	CASSIRGLSYEQYF
TRBJ2-6	TRBV9	-	TRBD1	TGTGCCAGCAGCGTAGAAGGGACAGGGGCTGGGGCCAACGTCCTGACTTTC	CASSVEGTGAGANVLTF
TRBJ2-7	TRBV5-1	-	-	TGCGCCAGCCGCCTCTCGGGCAGCTCCTACGAGCAGTACTTC	CASRLSGSSYEQYF